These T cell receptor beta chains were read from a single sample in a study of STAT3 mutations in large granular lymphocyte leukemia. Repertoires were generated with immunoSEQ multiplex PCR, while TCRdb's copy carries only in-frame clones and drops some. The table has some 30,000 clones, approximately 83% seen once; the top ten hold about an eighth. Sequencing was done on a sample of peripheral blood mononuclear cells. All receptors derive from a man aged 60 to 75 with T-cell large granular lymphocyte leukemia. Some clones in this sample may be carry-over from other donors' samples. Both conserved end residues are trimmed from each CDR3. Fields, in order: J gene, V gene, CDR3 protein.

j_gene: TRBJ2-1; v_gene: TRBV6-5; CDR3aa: ANYNEQF
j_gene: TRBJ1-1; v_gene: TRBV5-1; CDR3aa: ASSGRAGNTEAF
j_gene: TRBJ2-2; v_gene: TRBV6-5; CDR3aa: ASSYGGLTGELF
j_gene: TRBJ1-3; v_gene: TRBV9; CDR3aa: ASSVGGRGGSGNTIY
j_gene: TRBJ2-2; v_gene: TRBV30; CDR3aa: AWSGRGPGELF
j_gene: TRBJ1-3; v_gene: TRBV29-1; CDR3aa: SAAERNTIY
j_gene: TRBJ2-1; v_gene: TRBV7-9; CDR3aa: ASSFTRDYNWDEQF
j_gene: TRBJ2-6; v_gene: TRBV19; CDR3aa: ASMSREAGANVLT
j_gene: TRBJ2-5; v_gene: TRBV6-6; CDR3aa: ASRTKETQY
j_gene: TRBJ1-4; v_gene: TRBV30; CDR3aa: AWRPEGTNEKLF
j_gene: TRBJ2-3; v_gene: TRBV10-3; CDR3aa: AISESGRQPSTDTQY
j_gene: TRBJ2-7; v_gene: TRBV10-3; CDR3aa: AISSTTGDYEQY
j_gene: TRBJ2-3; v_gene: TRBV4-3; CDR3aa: ASSAHTDTQY
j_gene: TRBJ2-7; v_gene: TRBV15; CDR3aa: ATSRGAVGQY
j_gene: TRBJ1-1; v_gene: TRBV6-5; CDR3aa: ASSLFGSKGTEAF
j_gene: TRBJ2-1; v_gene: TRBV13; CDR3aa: ASSLGGLGSSYNEQF
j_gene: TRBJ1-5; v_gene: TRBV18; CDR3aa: ASSYEGGRAQH
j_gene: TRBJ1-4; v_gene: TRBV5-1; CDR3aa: ASSLRGLDEKLF
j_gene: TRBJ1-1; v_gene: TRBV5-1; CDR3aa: ASSFNGESEAF
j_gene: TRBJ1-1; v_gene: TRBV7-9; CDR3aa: ASSFGFPGYTEAF
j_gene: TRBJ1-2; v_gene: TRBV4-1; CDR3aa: ASSQGGPGSYGYT
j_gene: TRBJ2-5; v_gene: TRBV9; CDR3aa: ASSVGGLAGRETQY
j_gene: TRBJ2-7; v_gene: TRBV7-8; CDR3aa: ASSPWTSGSLYEQY
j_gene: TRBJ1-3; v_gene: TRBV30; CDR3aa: ACSGTAFGYTIY
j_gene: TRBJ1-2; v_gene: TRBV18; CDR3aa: ASSPPSGDYGYT
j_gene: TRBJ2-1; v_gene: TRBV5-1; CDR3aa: ASSLKGGYNNEQF
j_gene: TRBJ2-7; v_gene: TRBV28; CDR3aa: ASSLGIGEQY
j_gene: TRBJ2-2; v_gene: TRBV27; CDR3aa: ASARGAGNANTGELF
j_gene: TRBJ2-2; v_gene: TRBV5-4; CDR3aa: ASSLDTGVTGELF
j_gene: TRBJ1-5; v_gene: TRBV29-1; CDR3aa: SVEGPGPDQPQH
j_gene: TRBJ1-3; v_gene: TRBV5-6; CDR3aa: ASSLGGGPGNTIY